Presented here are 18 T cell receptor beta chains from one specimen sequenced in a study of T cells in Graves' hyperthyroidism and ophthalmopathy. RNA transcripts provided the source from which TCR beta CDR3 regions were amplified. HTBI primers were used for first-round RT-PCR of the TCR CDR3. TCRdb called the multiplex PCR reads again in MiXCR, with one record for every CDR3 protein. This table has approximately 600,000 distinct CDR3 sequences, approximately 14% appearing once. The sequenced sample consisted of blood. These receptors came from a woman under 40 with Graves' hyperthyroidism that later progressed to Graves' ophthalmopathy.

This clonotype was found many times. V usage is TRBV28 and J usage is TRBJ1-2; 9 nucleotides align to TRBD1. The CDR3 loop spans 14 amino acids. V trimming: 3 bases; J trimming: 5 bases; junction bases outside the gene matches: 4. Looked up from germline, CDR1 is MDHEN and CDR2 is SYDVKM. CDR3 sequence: CASSLDRGVYGYTF. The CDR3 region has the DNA TGTGCCAGCAGTTTGGACAGGGGAGTTTATGGCTACACCTTC.

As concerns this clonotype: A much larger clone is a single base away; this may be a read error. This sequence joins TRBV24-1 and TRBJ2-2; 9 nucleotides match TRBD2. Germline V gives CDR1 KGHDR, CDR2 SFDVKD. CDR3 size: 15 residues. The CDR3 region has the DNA TGTACCACCGGGCGGGAGGGCCTAGACACCGGGGAGCTGTTTTTT. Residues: CTTGREGLDTGELFF.

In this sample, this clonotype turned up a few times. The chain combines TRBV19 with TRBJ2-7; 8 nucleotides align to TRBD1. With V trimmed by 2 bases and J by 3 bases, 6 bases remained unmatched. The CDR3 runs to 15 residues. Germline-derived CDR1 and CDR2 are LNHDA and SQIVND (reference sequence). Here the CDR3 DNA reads TGTGCCAGTAGTATAATGCAGGGGGCGGACTACGAGCAGTACTTC. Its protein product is CASSIMQGADYEQYF.

The DNA for the CDR3 is TGTGCCAGCAGTTACTTGGGACGGGGGAATCAGCCCCAGCATTTT. This encodes CASSYLGRGNQPQHF. The chain uses TRBV6-5 and TRBJ1-5; D is possibly TRBD1 (5 bases). This CDR3 region has 15 residues. The V gene's germline CDR1 is MNHEY and CDR2 SVGAGI. The V end was cut by 1 base, the J end by 4 bases, with 11 bases between.

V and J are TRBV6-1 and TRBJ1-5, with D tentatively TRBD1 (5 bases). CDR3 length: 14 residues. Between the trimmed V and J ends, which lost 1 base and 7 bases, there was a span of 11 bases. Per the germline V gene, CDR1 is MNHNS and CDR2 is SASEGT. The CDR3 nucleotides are TGTGCCAGCAGTGAAGGGGGGGGTACCCAGCCCCAGCATTTT. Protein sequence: CASSEGGGTQPQHF.

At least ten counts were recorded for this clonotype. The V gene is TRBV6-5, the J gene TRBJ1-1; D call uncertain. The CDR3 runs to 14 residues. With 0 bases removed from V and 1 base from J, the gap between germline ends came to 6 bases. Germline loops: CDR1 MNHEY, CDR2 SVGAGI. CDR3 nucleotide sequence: TGTGCCAGCAGTTACTCGATGGCGAACACTGAAGCTTTCTTT. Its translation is CASSYSMANTEAFF.

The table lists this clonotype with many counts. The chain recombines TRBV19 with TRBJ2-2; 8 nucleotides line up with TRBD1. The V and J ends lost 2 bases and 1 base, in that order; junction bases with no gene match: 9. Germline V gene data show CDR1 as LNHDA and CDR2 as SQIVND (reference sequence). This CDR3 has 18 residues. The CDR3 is CASSISERGTGNTGELFF. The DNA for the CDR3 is TGTGCCAGTAGTATATCCGAGCGCGGGACAGGGAACACCGGGGAGCTGTTTTTT. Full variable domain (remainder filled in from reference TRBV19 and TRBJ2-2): DGGITQSPKYLFRKEGQNVTLSCEQNLNHDAMYWYRQDPGQGLRLIYYSQIVNDFQKGDIAEGYSVSREKKESFPLTVTSAQKNPTAFYLCASSISERGTGNTGELFFGEGSRLTVL.

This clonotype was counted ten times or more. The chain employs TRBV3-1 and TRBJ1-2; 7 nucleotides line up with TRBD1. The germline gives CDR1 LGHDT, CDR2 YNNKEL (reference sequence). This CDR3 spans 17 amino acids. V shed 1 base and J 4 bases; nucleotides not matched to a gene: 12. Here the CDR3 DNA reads TGTGCCAGCAGCCAAGTAATAGACAGGGCTTCACGCTATGGCTACACCTTC. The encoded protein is CASSQVIDRASRYGYTF.

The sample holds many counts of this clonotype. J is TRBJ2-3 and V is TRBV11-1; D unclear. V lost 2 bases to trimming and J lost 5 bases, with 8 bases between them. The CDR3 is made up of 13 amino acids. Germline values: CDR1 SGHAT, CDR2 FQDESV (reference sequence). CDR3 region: CASSLNTGDTQYF. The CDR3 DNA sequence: TGTGCCAGCAGCTTAAACACCGGAGATACGCAGTATTTT.

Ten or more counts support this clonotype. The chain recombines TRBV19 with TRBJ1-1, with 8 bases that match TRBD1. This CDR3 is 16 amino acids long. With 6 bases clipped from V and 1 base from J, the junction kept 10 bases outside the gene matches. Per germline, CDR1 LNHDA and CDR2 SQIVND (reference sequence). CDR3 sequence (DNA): TGTGCCAGTAGGCCGGAGACAGGGGCCAAGAACACTGAAGCTTTCTTT. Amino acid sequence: CASRPETGAKNTEAFF.

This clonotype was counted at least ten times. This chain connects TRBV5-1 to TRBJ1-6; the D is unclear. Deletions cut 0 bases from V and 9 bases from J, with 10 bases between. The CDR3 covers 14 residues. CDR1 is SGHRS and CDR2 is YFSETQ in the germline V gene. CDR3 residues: CASSLEAASSPLHF. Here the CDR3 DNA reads TGCGCCAGCAGCTTGGAGGCAGCAAGTTCACCCCTCCACTTT.

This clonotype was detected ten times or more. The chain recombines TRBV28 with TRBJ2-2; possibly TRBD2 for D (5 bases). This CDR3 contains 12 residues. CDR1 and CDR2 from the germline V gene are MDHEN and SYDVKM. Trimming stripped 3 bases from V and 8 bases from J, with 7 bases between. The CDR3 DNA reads TGTGCCAGCAGTTTCTTAGCGGGGGAGCTGTTTTTT. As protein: CASSFLAGELFF.

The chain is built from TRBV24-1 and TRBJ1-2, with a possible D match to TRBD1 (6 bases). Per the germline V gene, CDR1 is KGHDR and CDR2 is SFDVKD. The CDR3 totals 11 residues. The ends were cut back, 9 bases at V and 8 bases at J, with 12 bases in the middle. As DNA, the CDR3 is TGTGCCACCTCGGACAGTTACGGCTACACCTTC. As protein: CATSDSYGYTF.

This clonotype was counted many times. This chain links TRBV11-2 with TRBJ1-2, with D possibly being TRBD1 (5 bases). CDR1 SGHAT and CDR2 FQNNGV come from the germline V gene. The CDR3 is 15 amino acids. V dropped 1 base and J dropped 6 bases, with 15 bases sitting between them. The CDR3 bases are TGTGCCAGCAGCTTAGGGACAATGGTCTCCAATGGCTACACCTTC. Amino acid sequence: CASSLGTMVSNGYTF.

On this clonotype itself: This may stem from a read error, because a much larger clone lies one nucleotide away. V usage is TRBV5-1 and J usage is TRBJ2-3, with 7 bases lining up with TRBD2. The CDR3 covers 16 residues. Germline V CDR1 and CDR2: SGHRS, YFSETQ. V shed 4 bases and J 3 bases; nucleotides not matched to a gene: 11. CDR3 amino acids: CASSVPTSWPTDTQYF. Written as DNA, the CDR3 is TGCGCCAGCAGCGTGCCGACTAGCTGGCCGACAGATACGCAGTATTTT. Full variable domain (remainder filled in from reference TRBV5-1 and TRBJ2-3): KAGVTQTPRYLIKTRGQQVTLSCSPISGHRSVSWYQQTPGQGLQFLFEYFSETQRNKGNFPGRFSGRQFSNSRSEMNVSTLELGDSALYLCASSVPTSWPTDTQYFGPGTRLTVL.

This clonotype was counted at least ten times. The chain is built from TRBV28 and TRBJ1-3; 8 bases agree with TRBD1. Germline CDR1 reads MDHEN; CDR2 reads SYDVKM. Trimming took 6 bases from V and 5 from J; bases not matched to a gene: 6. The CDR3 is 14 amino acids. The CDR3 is CASSQRDRRNTIYF. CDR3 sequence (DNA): TGTGCCAGCAGCCAACGGGACAGGCGAAACACCATATATTTT.

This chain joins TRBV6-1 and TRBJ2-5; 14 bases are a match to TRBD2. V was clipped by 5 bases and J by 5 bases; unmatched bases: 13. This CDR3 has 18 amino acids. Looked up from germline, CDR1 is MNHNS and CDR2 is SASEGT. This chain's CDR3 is CASSPQGLAGVFGETQYF. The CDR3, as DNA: TGTGCCAGCAGTCCCCAGGGACTAGCGGGAGTATTCGGCGAGACCCAGTACTTC.

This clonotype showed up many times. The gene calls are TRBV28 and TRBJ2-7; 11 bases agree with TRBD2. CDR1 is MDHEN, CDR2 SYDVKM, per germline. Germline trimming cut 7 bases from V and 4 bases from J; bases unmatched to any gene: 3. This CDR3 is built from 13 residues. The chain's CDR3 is CASKTSGIYEQYF. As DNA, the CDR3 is TGTGCCAGCAAGACTAGCGGGATATACGAGCAGTACTTC. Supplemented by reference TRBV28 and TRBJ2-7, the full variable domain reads DVKVTQSSRYLVKRTGEKVFLECVQDMDHENMFWYRQDPGLGLRLIYFSYDVKMKEKGDIPEGYSVSREKKERFSLILESASTNQTSMYLCASKTSGIYEQYFGPGTRLTVT.